The clone carrying this TCR beta chain came up a few times. This specimen belongs to a study of Graves' ophthalmopathy and Graves' hyperthyroidism. Researchers turned away patients with other autoimmune diseases, uncontrolled infections, pregnancy or lactation. Using RNA transcripts, the TCR beta CDR3 regions were amplified. The first-round RT-PCR employed HTBI primers together with the Qiagen OneStep RT-PCR kit. A multiplex PCR was then performed as the second round. One entry per CDR3 protein results from TCRdb running MiXCR on the multiplex PCR reads. This table holds over a million distinct CDR3 sequences, less than 45% found once. Trimming removed 5 bases from V and 4 bases from J; junction bases left unmatched: 16. CDR3 length: 18 amino acids.

Sequenced input: peripheral blood or thyroid tissue (not recorded which). The TCR comes from an adult man with Graves' hyperthyroidism. The chain links TRBV12-3 or TRBV12-4 to TRBJ1-5; TRBD1 matches at 8 bases. The CDR3 here is CASSRTRTGQIRNQPQHF. The CDR3 bases are TGTGCCAGCAGTCGAACCCGGACAGGGCAGATTAGGAATCAGCCCCAGCATTTT.